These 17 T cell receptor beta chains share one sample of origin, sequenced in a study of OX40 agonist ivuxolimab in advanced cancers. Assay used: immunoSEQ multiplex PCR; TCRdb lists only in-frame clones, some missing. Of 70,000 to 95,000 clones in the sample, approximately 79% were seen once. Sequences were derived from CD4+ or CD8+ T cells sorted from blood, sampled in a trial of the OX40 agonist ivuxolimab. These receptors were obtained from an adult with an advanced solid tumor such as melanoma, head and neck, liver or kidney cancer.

CDR3 bases: TGTGCCATGGGCTCCAGGGGGCACGCGGGCTACACCTTC. Translating gives CAMGSRGHAGYTF. V is TRBV10-3 and J is TRBJ1-2, with 8 bases lining up with TRBD1. The CDR3 loop spans 13 amino acids. With V trimmed by 9 bases and J by 8 bases, 11 bases remained unmatched. Germline V gene data show CDR1 as ENHRY and CDR2 as SYGVKD.

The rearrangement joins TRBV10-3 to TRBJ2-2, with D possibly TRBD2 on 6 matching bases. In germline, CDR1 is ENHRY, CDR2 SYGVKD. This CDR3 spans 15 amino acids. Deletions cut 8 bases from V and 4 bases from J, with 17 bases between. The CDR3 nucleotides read TGTGCCATCGGCGTGGGCGGGACGGGCACCGGGGAGCTGTTTTTT. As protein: CAIGVGGTGTGELFF.

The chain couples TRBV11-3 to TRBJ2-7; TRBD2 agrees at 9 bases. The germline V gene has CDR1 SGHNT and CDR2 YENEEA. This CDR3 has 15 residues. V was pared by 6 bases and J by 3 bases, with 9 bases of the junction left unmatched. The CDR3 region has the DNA TGTGCCAGCAGTCAAAAGCGGGGGGCCGTCTACGAGCAGTACTTC. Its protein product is CASSQKRGAVYEQYF.

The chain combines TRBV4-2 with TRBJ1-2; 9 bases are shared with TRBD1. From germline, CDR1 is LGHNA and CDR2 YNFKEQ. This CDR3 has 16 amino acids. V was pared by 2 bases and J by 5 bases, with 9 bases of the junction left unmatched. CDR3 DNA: TGTGCCAGCAGCCAAAGACAGGGGGTCTCGGGGTATGGCTACACCTTC. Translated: CASSQRQGVSGYGYTF.

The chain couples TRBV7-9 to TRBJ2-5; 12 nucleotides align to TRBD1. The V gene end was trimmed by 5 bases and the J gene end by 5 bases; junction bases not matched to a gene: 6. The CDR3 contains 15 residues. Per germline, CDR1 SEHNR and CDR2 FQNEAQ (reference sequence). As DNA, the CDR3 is TGTGCCAGCAGCACCGGGACAGGGGGCTTTGAGACCCAGTACTTC. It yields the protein CASSTGTGGFETQYF.

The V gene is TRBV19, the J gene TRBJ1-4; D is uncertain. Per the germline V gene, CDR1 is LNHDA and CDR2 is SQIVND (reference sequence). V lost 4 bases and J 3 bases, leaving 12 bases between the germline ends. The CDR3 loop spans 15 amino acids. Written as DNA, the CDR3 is TGTGCCAGTAGTAAAACGGCCAGTTCTAATGAAAAACTGTTTTTT. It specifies CASSKTASSNEKLFF.

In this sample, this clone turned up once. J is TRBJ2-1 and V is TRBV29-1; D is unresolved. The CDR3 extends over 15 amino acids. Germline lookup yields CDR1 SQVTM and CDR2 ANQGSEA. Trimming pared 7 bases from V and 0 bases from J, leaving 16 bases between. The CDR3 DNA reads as TGCAGCGGCGAATCCTTAGGCCGCTCCTACAATGAGCAGTTCTTC. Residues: CSGESLGRSYNEQFF.

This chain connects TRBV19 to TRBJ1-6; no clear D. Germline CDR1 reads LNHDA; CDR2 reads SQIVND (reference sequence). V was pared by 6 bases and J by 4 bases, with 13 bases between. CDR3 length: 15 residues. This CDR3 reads CASSPSGIYNSPLHF. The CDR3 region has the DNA TGTGCCAGTAGCCCCTCGGGGATATATAATTCACCCCTCCACTTT.

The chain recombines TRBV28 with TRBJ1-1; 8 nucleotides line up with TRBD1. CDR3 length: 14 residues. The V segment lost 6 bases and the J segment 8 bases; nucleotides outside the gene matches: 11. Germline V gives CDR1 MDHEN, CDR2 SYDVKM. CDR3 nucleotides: TGTGCCAGCAGCCTTTATCGGGACAGGAGGGAAGCTTTCTTT. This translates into CASSLYRDRREAFF.

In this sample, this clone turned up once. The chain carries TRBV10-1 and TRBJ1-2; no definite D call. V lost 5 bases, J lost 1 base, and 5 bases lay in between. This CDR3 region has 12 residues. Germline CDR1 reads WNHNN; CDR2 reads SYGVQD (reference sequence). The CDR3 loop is CASSRFNYGYTF. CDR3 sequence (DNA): TGCGCCAGCAGTAGGTTTAACTATGGCTACACCTTC.

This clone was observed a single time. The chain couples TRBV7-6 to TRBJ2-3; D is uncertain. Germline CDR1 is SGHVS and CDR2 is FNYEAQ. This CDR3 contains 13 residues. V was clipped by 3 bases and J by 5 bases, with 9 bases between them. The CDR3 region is CASSLEFRDTQYF. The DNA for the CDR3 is TGTGCCAGCAGCTTGGAGTTTAGAGATACGCAGTATTTT. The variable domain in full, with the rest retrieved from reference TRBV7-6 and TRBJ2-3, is GAGVSQSPRYKVTKRGQDVALRCDPISGHVSLYWYRQALGQGPEFLTYFNYEAQQDKSGLPNDRFSAERPEGSISTLTIQRTEQRDSAMYRCASSLEFRDTQYFGPGTRLTVL.

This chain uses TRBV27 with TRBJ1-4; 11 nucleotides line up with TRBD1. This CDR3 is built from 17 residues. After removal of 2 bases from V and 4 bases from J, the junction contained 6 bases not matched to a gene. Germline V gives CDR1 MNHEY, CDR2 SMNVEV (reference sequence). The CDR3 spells CASSLVGQGAYNEKLFF. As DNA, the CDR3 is TGTGCCAGCAGTTTAGTAGGACAGGGGGCGTATAATGAAAAACTGTTTTTT. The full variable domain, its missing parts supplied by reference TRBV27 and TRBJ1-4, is EAQVTQNPRYLITVTGKKLTVTCSQNMNHEYMSWYRQDPGLGLRQIYYSMNVEVTDKGDVPEGYKVSRKEKRNFPLILESPSPNQTSLYFCASSLVGQGAYNEKLFFGSGTQLSVL.

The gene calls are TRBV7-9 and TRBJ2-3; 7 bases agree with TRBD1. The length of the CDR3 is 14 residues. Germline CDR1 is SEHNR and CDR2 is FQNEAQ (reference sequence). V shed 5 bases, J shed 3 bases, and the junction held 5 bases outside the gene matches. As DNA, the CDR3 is TGTGCCAGCAGCCAGAGGACAGGTACAGATACGCAGTATTTT. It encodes CASSQRTGTDTQYF.

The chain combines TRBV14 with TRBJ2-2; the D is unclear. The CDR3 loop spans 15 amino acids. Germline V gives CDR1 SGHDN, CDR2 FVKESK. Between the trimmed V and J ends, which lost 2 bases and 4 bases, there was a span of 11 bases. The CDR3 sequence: CASSQHLDFTGELFF. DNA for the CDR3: TGTGCCAGCAGCCAACACCTCGATTTCACCGGGGAGCTGTTTTTT. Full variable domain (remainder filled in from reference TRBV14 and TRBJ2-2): EAGVTQFPSHSVIEKGQTVTLRCDPISGHDNLYWYRRVMGKEIKFLLHFVKESKQDESGMPNNRFLAERTGGTYSTLKVQPAELEDSGVYFCASSQHLDFTGELFFGEGSRLTVL.

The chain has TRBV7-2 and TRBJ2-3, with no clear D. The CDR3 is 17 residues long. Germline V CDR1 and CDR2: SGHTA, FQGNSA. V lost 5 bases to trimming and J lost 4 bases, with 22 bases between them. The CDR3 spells CASSPTYRLFSADTQYF. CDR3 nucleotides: TGTGCCAGCAGCCCCACGTACCGCCTTTTTTCCGCAGATACGCAGTATTTT.

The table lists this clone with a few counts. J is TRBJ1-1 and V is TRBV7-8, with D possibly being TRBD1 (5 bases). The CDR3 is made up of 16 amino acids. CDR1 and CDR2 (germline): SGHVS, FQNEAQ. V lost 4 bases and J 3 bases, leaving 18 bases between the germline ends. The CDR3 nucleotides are TGTGCCAGCAGCTCTCTCGGAGGAGGGGCGTACACTGAAGCTTTCTTT. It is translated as CASSSLGGGAYTEAFF.

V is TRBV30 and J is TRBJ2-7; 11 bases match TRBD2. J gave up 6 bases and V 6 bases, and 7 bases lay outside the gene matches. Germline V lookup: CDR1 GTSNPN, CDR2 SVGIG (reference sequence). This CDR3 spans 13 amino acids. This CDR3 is CACLSGGAFEQYF. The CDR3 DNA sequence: TGTGCCTGCCTTAGCGGGGGGGCCTTCGAGCAGTACTTC.